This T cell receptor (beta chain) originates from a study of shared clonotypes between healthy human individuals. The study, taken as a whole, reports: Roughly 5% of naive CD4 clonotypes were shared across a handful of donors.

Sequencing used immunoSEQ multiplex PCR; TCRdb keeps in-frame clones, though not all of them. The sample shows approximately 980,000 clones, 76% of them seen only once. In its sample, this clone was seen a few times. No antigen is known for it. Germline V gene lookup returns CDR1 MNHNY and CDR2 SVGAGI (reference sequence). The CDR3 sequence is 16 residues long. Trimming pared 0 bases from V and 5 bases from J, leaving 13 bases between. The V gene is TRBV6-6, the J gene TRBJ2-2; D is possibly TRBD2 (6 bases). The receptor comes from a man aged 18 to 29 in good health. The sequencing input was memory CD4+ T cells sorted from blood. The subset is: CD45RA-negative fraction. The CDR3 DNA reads TGTGCCAGCAGTTACTCTACGACTAGAGGGACCGGGGAGCTGTTTTTT. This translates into CASSYSTTRGTGELFF.